This T cell receptor (beta chain) was found in a study of blood T cell repertoires in COVID-19 (dated by TCRdb to 2020 to 2021). At the level of the whole study: The collaborator samples originated in the United States, Italy and Spain and spanned the acute and convalescent phases of COVID-19. The prospective study material was composed of cDNA or gDNA derived from T cells, B-cell-depleted T cells, or PBMCs. Subjects who had been exposed to COVID-19, were actively infected with it, or had recovered from it provided the deeply sampled blood TCRbeta repertoires that made up the dataset. A freely available public database, intended as a resource for researchers studying the immune response to SARS-CoV-2, is where the repertoires were released. The samples were drawn from the first 160 participants of the ongoing ImmuneRACE study and from under 1,500 subjects provided by 6 global collaborators. The sample metadata nearly always contained a de-identified subject ID, COVID-19 status, age in years and sex. Where available, HLA class I and class II types were taken from metadata supplied by the sample provider and were not determined by assay-based typing.

The paper's findings and limits, for the study overall: The quantity of clinical and demographic metadata differed by source and by participant and was supplied without curation.

Points on this clone: The antigen this receptor binds is unknown. Per-nucleotide qualities are absent, and no much larger clonotype sits a single base away.

According to the germline V gene, CDR1 reads LGHNT and CDR2 reads FRNRAP. The CDR3 measures 16 amino acids from cysteine to phenylalanine. The DNA shown is the 48-base CDR3, in frame from base 1. Compared with germline, V lacks 7 bases and J lacks 4 bases; bases without a gene match: 13. The immunoSEQ Assay, a bias-controlled multiplex PCR, was used to amplify TCRbeta CDR3 regions from genomic DNA. On the authors' methods: Within the assay, amplification of reference gene primers was used to estimate how many nucleated cells each sample contained. To quantify the absolute abundance of each unique TCRbeta CDR3 rearrangement, sequence reads were collapsed and filtered. Productive Simpson clonality was computed per sample as the square root of Simpson's diversity index over productive rearrangements. What TCRdb holds here is the immuneACCESS table cut down to in-frame rearrangements. Part of the clones is not present; checked against another copy, under half of the missing clones reflect an unresolved V gene, and the others are unexplained. That table supplies the V and J calls and clone size; D and trimming were determined from the DNA. This sample comprises 120,000 to 150,000 clones, about nine tenths of them detected only once. Together, the top ten hold around 1.5% of the sample.

Collaborating institutions collected whole blood in K2EDTA tubes following their own protocols. For TCRbeta analysis, collaborator samples were shipped as frozen whole blood, as isolated PBMCs, or as DNA extracted from either sample type. The TCR was taken from a human donor in a cohort sampled during active COVID-19. This chain is built from TRBV12-5 and TRBJ2-5, with TRBD2 matching 9 junction bases. The sequenced sample was peripheral blood. The CDR3 loop reads CASASGGGGAGETQYF. DNA sequence: TGTGCTAGTGCCTCGGGGGGCGGGGGGGCGGGAGAGACCCAGTACTTC.